This is a list of T cell receptor beta chains from one sample in a study of identical twins. Via MiXCR, TCRdb re-called the 5' RACE reads, giving one row per CDR3 protein. This sample has 1,800,000 or so distinct CDR3 sequences, with roughly 35% found just once. The sequencing sample was made of cord blood. Receptors were obtained from a newborn girl in good health. CDR3s include the opening cysteine and the closing phenylalanine or tryptophan. D genes are given only for firm matches. Size is omitted from some rows. Given values are once, few, many or a class for expanded clones.

D gene,CDR3 length,J gene,clone size,V gene,CDR3 protein,CDR3 DNA
-,15,TRBJ2-4,-,TRBV4-2,CASSQDGFAKNIQYF,TGTGCCAGCAGCCAAGATGGTTTTGCCAAAAACATTCAGTACTTC
TRBD1,15,TRBJ1-2,-,TRBV10-3,CAISTEGAAIYGYTF,TGTGCCATCAGCACCGAGGGGGCGGCGATCTATGGCTACACCTTC
TRBD1,15,TRBJ1-1,-,TRBV4-1,CASSLGQPSNTEAFF,TGCGCCAGCAGCCTGGGACAGCCGTCAAACACTGAAGCTTTCTTT
-,13,TRBJ2-4,many,TRBV10-3,CAISGNGKNIQYF,TGTGCCATCAGTGGGAACGGCAAAAACATTCAGTACTTC
-,13,TRBJ1-2,-,TRBV28,CASSSSGWYGYTF,TGTGCCAGCAGTTCATCGGGTTGGTATGGCTACACCTTC
-,16,TRBJ2-1,few,TRBV28,CASTLGPGDAYNEQFF,TGTGCCAGCACCCTAGGGCCGGGAGATGCCTACAATGAGCAGTTCTTC
-,14,TRBJ2-3,many,TRBV28,CASSLPGTTDTQYF,TGTGCCAGCAGTTTGCCAGGGACCACAGATACGCAGTATTTT
-,17,TRBJ1-1,few,TRBV4-1,CASSSRWDWGLNTEAFF,TGCGCCAGCAGCTCTAGATGGGACTGGGGATTGAACACTGAAGCTTTCTTT
TRBD1,16,TRBJ1-2,few,TRBV4-1,CASSQVWDSPNYGYTF,TGCGCCAGCAGCCAAGTCTGGGACAGCCCGAACTATGGCTACACCTTC
-,14,TRBJ1-2,-,TRBV10-3,CAISGSGRGYGYTF,TGTGCCATCAGTGGGTCGGGGAGAGGGTATGGCTACACCTTC
-,15,TRBJ2-7,-,TRBV7-9,CASSSTPVSLYEQYF,TGTGCCAGCAGCTCCACACCCGTCTCACTTTACGAGCAGTACTTC
-,15,TRBJ2-1,few,TRBV12-3/TRBV12-4,CASTTGSLVYNEQFF,TGTGCCAGCACCACAGGATCCCTAGTGTACAATGAGCAGTTCTTC
-,14,TRBJ2-7,few,TRBV20-1,CSADDTGSSYEQYF,TGCAGTGCTGACGACACCGGGTCGTCCTACGAGCAGTACTTC
-,16,TRBJ2-7,-,TRBV12-3/TRBV12-4,CASSLLSPKGSYEQYF,TGTGCCAGCAGTTTGCTCTCACCTAAAGGGTCCTACGAGCAGTACTTC
TRBD1,15,TRBJ1-5,-,TRBV6-1,CASNWDSFPNQPQHF,TGTGCCAGCAACTGGGACAGTTTCCCCAATCAGCCCCAGCATTTT
-,15,TRBJ2-1,-,TRBV27,CASRNPGLGIYEQFF,TGTGCCAGCAGAAACCCGGGACTGGGGATCTATGAGCAGTTCTTC
-,14,TRBJ2-7,-,TRBV5-5,CASSLWSQSYEQYF,TGTGCCAGCAGCTTGTGGTCGCAGTCCTACGAGCAGTACTTC
-,16,TRBJ1-5,-,TRBV6-6,CASSYYRSKVNQPQHF,TGTGCCAGCAGTTATTACAGGTCCAAGGTAAATCAGCCCCAGCATTTT
TRBD2,16,TRBJ2-5,-,TRBV20-1,CSRPGTSVHGGETQYF,TGCAGTAGGCCGGGGACTAGCGTTCATGGAGGAGAGACCCAGTACTTC
-,11,TRBJ2-1,few,TRBV20-1,CSARFDNEQFF,TGCAGTGCTAGGTTCGACAATGAGCAGTTCTTC
TRBD2,14,TRBJ2-1,-,TRBV2,CASRRLAEKYEQFF,TGTGCCAGCAGACGACTAGCCGAGAAATACGAGCAGTTCTTC
TRBD1,15,TRBJ2-7,-,TRBV28,CASSPLTGGLSGQYF,TGTGCCAGCAGTCCCTTGACAGGGGGCCTTTCTGGGCAGTACTTC
-,14,TRBJ1-6,-,TRBV28,CASSWGFMNSPLHF,TGTGCCAGCAGTTGGGGGTTTATGAATTCACCCCTCCACTTT
-,15,TRBJ1-2,few,TRBV5-1,CASSFESGTPYGYTF,TGCGCCAGCAGCTTTGAATCCGGGACACCTTATGGCTACACCTTC
TRBD1,16,TRBJ1-2,-,TRBV4-2,CASSQDRGTGALGYTF,TGTGCCAGCAGCCAAGATCGCGGGACAGGGGCTTTGGGCTACACCTTC
-,15,TRBJ1-1,few,TRBV12-3/TRBV12-4,CASSFQGPMNTEAFF,TGTGCCAGCAGTTTTCAGGGGCCGATGAACACTGAAGCTTTCTTT
-,15,TRBJ1-6,-,TRBV5-1,CASSHGQVYNSPLHF,TGCGCCAGCAGCCATGGCCAGGTTTATAATTCACCCCTCCACTTT
TRBD1,17,TRBJ2-3,few,TRBV28,CASSLWSRQGAGDTQYF,TGTGCCAGCAGTTTATGGTCACGGCAGGGGGCAGGAGATACGCAGTATTTT
-,15,TRBJ2-7,few,TRBV28,CASSPPQGSGYEQYF,TGTGCCAGCAGTCCCCCGCAGGGGTCGGGATACGAGCAGTACTTC
TRBD1,15,TRBJ2-3,few,TRBV7-8,CASSWGQSSTDTQYF,TGTGCCAGCAGCTGGGGACAGTCTAGCACAGATACGCAGTATTTT
-,15,TRBJ1-2,once,TRBV28,CASSLVQGGNYGCTF,TGTGCCAGCAGTTTAGTACAGGGAGGGAACTATGGCTGCACCTTC
-,16,TRBJ1-1,few,TRBV7-9,CASSLSPKGGSTEAFF,TGTGCCAGCAGCTTAAGCCCTAAGGGGGGTAGCACTGAAGCTTTCTTT
-,16,TRBJ2-7,many,TRBV24-1,CATSDYPAPSSYEQYF,TGTGCCACCAGTGATTACCCGGCTCCTAGCTCCTACGAGCAGTACTTC
-,15,TRBJ2-1,many,TRBV10-3,CAISDRLTGRNEQFF,TGTGCCATCAGTGATCGCCTTACAGGGCGCAATGAGCAGTTCTTC
-,13,TRBJ2-7,few,TRBV10-3,CAISGGRYDEQYF,TGTGCCATCAGTGGCGGCCGTTACGACGAGCAGTACTTC
-,13,TRBJ2-3,-,TRBV12-3/TRBV12-4,CASRRTNTDTQYF,TGTGCCAGCAGGCGGACTAACACAGATACGCAGTATTTT
TRBD1,15,TRBJ2-7,few,TRBV5-1,CASSPPDRSVHEQYF,TGCGCCAGCAGCCCGCCGGACAGGTCCGTCCACGAGCAGTACTTC
TRBD2,16,TRBJ2-7,few,TRBV28,CASSYGSGRYPYEQYF,TGTGCCAGCAGTTACGGTAGCGGGAGGTACCCCTACGAGCAGTACTTC
TRBD2,16,TRBJ2-3,once,TRBV5-1,CAGSLRFASGNDTQYF,TGCGCCGGCAGCTTGCGGTTTGCTAGCGGGAACGATACGCAGTATTTT
-,16,TRBJ2-6,-,TRBV5-1,CASRSTALSGANVLTF,TGCGCCAGCAGGTCGACAGCTCTCTCTGGGGCCAACGTCCTGACTTTC
TRBD1,16,TRBJ1-4,few,TRBV28,CASNKPGQGTNEKLFF,TGTGCCAGCAACAAGCCGGGACAGGGAACTAATGAAAAACTGTTTTTT
-,16,TRBJ2-6,few,TRBV27,CASSSGPLSGANVLTF,TGTGCCAGCAGTTCGGGACCTCTCTCTGGGGCCAACGTCCTGACTTTC
-,13,TRBJ2-5,-,TRBV11-3,CASSFRTQETQYF,TGTGCCAGCAGCTTCCGCACACAAGAGACCCAGTACTTC
TRBD2,16,TRBJ2-5,few,TRBV4-1,CASSQDHWGGQETQYF,TGCGCCAGCAGCCAAGATCATTGGGGAGGGCAAGAGACCCAGTACTTC
-,14,TRBJ2-2,-,TRBV5-1,CASSLGTTTGELFF,TGCGCCAGCAGCTTGGGAACGACCACCGGGGAGCTGTTTTTT
-,14,TRBJ2-7,few,TRBV20-1,CSALRGGPLNEQYF,TGCAGTGCTTTACGTGGGGGGCCGCTCAATGAGCAGTACTTC
TRBD1,14,TRBJ2-5,few,TRBV5-4,CASSRTGDQETQYF,TGTGCCAGCAGCAGGACAGGAGACCAAGAGACCCAGTACTTC
-,13,TRBJ2-1,few,TRBV20-1,CSASQVKDNEQFF,TGCAGTGCTAGCCAGGTGAAGGACAATGAGCAGTTCTTC
-,13,TRBJ2-1,few,TRBV6-2/TRBV6-3,CASSLPGRGEQFF,TGTGCCAGCAGTCTACCGGGACGGGGTGAGCAGTTCTTC
TRBD2,15,TRBJ2-1,-,TRBV6-1,CASSVLANSYNEQLF,TGTGCCAGCAGTGTACTAGCGAACTCCTACAATGAGCAGTTATTC
TRBD2,15,TRBJ2-1,-,TRBV5-1,CASSTSGGYYNEQFF,TGCGCCAGCAGCACTAGCGGGGGGTACTACAATGAGCAGTTCTTC
-,17,TRBJ2-4,many,TRBV3-1,CASSQEETRLNKNIQYF,TGTGCCAGCAGCCAAGAAGAAACCAGGTTAAACAAAAACATTCAGTACTTC
TRBD2,16,TRBJ2-7,-,TRBV11-2,CASSLGGGTSSYEQYF,TGTGCCAGCAGCTTGGGCGGGGGGACAAGCTCCTACGAGCAGTACTTC
TRBD1,16,TRBJ1-6,-,TRBV6-1,CASSDGDRGYNSPLHF,TGTGCCAGCAGTGATGGGGACAGGGGCTATAATTCACCCCTCCACTTT
TRBD2,14,TRBJ2-1,-,TRBV27,CASSTPSGPREQFF,TGTGCCAGCAGTACTCCTAGCGGCCCCCGTGAGCAGTTCTTC
TRBD1,11,TRBJ1-2,-,TRBV20-1,CSAGQGVSYTF,TGCAGTGCAGGACAGGGAGTGAGCTACACCTTC
TRBD1,15,TRBJ2-7,few,TRBV6-1,CASRLTQGSSYEQYF,TGTGCCAGCAGGCTTACACAGGGGTCTTCCTACGAGCAGTACTTC
-,14,TRBJ1-1,once,TRBV20-1,CSAREWGLNTEAFF,TGCAGTGCTAGAGAATGGGGGCTGAACACTGAAGCTTTCTTT